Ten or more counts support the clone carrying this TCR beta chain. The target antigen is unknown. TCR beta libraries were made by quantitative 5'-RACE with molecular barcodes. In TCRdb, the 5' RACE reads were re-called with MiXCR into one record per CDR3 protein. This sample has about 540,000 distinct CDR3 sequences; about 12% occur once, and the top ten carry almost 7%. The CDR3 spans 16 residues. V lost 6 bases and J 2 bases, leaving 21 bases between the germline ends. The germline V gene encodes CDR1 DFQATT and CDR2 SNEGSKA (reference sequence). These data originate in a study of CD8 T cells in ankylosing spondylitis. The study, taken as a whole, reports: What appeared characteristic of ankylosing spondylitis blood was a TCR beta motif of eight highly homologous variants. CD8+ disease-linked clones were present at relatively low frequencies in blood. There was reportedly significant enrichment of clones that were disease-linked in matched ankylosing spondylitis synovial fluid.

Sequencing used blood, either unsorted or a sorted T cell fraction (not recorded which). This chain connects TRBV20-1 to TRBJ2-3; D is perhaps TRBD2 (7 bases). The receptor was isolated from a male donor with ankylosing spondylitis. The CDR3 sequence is CSAPFGGRVLTDTQYF. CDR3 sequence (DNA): TGCAGTGCACCGTTCGGGGGGCGGGTTCTCACAGATACGCAGTATTTT.